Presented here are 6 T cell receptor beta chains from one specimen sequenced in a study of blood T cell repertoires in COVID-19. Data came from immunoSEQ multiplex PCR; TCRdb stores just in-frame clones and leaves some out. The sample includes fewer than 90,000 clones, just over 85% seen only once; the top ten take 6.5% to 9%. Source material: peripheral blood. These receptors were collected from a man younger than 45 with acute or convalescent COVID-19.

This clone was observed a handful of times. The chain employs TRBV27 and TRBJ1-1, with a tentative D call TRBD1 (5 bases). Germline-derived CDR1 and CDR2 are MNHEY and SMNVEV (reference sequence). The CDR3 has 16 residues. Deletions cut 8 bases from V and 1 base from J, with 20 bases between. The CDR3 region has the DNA TGTGCCAGCCATCCCTGGCGGGGCAGGGAGAACACTGAAGCTTTCTTT. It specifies CASHPWRGRENTEAFF.

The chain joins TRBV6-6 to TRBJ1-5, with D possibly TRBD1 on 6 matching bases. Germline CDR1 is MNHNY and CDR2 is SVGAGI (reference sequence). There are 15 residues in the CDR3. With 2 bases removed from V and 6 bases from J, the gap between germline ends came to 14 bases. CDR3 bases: TGTGCCAGCAGTTACGGGGACAAGTTGGGTCAGCCCCAGCATTTT. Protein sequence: CASSYGDKLGQPQHF.

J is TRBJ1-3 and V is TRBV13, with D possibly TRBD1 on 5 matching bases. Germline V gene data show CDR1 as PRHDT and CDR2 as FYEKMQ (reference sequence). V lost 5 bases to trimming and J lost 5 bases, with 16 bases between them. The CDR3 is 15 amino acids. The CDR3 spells CASSPELGGRNTIYF. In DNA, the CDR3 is TGTGCCAGCAGCCCCGAGCTCGGGGGTAGAAACACCATATATTTT.

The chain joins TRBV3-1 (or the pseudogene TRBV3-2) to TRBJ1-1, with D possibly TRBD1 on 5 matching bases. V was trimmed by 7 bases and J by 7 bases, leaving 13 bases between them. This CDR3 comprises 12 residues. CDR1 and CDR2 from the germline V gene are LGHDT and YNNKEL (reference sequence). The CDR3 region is CASTGRGHEAFF. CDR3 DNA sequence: TGTGCCAGCACCGGACGTGGACATGAAGCTTTCTTT.

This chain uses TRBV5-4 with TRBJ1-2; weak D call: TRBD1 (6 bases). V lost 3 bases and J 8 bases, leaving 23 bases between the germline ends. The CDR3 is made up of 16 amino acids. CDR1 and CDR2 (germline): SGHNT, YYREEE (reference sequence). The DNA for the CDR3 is TGTGCCAGCAGCTCTGGCGGGGGGCGCCGAGCGCGGGGCTACACCTTC. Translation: CASSSGGGRRARGYTF.

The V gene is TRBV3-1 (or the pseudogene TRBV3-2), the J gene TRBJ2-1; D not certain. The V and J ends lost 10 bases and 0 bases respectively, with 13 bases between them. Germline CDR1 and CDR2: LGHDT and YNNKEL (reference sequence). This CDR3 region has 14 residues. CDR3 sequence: CATSSPSSYNEQFF. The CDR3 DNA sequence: TGTGCCACCTCAAGCCCGAGCTCCTACAATGAGCAGTTCTTC.